This T cell receptor beta chain was identified during a study of T cell responses to AZD1222 COVID-19 vaccine. Study-level points and caveats: Distributed over spike, vaccine-associated CD4 TCRs predominated at 160-218 and 743-854.

The CDR3 contains 14 residues. The trim removed 5 bases at V and 4 bases at J, leaving 5 bases unmatched. Germline CDR1 and CDR2: SGHAT and FQNNGV. For this clone: Its antigen is unidentified.

Profiling relied on immunoSEQ multiplex PCR, and the TCRdb table lists in-frame clones only, not all of them. The sample includes roughly 120,000 clones, about 90% seen only once; the top ten take roughly a tenth. The input for sequencing was peripheral blood, taken on day 0 of AZD1222 vaccination. The TCR originated in an adult in good health. The chain carries TRBV11-2 and TRBJ1-2; 9 bases fit TRBD1. The CDR3 is CASSGTGGGYGYTF. The DNA for the CDR3 is TGTGCCAGCAGCGGAACAGGGGGCGGCTATGGCTACACCTTC.